Shown below are 3 T cell receptor beta chains from a single sample sequenced in a study of Graves' ophthalmopathy and Graves' hyperthyroidism. Amplified TCR beta CDR3 regions were obtained using RNA transcripts as template. The first-round RT-PCR employed HTBI primers together with the Qiagen OneStep RT-PCR kit. A multiplex PCR was then performed as the second round. Via MiXCR, TCRdb re-called the multiplex PCR reads, giving one row per CDR3 protein. In the table there are 600,000 to 650,000 distinct CDR3 sequences, 20% to 25% of which are singletons. Sequencing used peripheral blood. These receptor sequences come from a woman between 18 and 30 years old with stable Graves' hyperthyroidism. Some clones in this sample may be carry-over from other donors' samples.

This clonotype was recorded many times. In DNA form, the CDR3 reads TGCGCCAGCAGCTTAGACAGAGAAGCTTTCTTT. It encodes CASSLDREAFF. J is TRBJ1-1 and V is TRBV5-1, with D tentatively TRBD1 (5 bases). V dropped 2 bases and J dropped 8 bases, with 7 bases sitting between them. The CDR3 consists of 11 residues. The germline V gene has CDR1 SGHRS and CDR2 YFSETQ.

The chain recombines TRBV6-1 with TRBJ1-1, with TRBD1 identical over 8 bases. CDR1 is MNHNS, CDR2 SASEGT, per germline. CDR3 size: 14 residues. V lost 6 bases, J lost 4 bases, and 7 bases stayed unmatched. This chain's CDR3 is CASSLGQVGTEAFF. CDR3 sequence (DNA): TGTGCCAGCAGCTTGGGACAGGTGGGCACTGAAGCTTTCTTT.

Ten or more counts support this clonotype. The chain links TRBV12-3 or TRBV12-4 to TRBJ2-6, with D possibly matching TRBD1 (6 bases). V lost 6 bases and J 0 bases, leaving 15 bases between the germline ends. The CDR3 runs 17 residues. CDR3 nucleotide sequence: TGTGCCAGCAGCACAGGGTCCTTCGGCTCTGGGGCCAACGTCCTGACTTTC. Amino acid sequence: CASSTGSFGSGANVLTF.